A single sample is the source of the 3 T cell receptor beta chains below, sequenced in a study of OX40 agonist ivuxolimab in advanced cancers. Libraries were prepared by immunoSEQ multiplex PCR; TCRdb keeps only in-frame clonotypes and omits some of them. The table has 30,000 to 40,000 clones, roughly nine tenths seen once. The input for sequencing was CD4+ or CD8+ T cells sorted from blood, taken in a trial of the OX40 agonist ivuxolimab. All receptors derive from an adult with an advanced solid tumor such as melanoma, head and neck, liver or kidney cancer.

In its sample, this clone was seen a few times. The V call is TRBV13, the J call TRBJ2-5, with a weak D call TRBD1 (6 bases). From germline, CDR1 is PRHDT and CDR2 FYEKMQ (reference sequence). Trimming took off 5 bases at V and 5 bases at J, with 15 bases between the two ends. The CDR3 covers 14 residues. The CDR3 is CASSRPGGVETQYF. The CDR3 DNA reads TGTGCCAGCAGCCGACCTGGGGGCGTTGAGACCCAGTACTTC. The whole variable domain, filled in from reference TRBV13 and TRBJ2-5, reads AAGVIQSPRHLIKEKRETATLKCYPIPRHDTVYWYQQGPGQDPQFLISFYEKMQSDKGSIPDRFSAQQFSDYHSELNMSSLELGDSALYFCASSRPGGVETQYFGPGTRLLVL.

The sample holds a few counts of this clone. V and J are TRBV9 and TRBJ1-4; the match to TRBD1 covers 7 bases. Trimming took 3 bases from V and 4 from J; bases not matched to a gene: 6. From germline, CDR1 is SGDLS and CDR2 YYNGEE. The CDR3 is 15 amino acids. In DNA, the CDR3 is TGTGCCAGCAGCGGCAACAGGGGCCTTAATGAAAAACTGTTTTTT. Translated, it gives CASSGNRGLNEKLFF.

The rearrangement uses TRBV7-8 and TRBJ2-7, with TRBD1 matching 11 bases. CDR1 and CDR2 (germline): SGHVS, FQNEAQ. The CDR3 totals 15 residues. With 4 bases clipped from V and 1 base from J, the junction kept 3 bases outside the gene matches. The CDR3 region has the DNA TGTGCCAGCAGCTACGGACAGGGGGCGTCCTACGAGCAGTACTTC. Encoded protein: CASSYGQGASYEQYF.